The 30 T cell receptor beta chains below all came from one sample that was sequenced in a study of a mutant IDH1 vaccine in newly diagnosed glioma. Time point here: baseline, week 1 (first vaccination visit). Treatment described: pre-vaccination baseline after standard-of-care therapy. The assay was immunoSEQ multiplex PCR, and TCRdb's table has in-frame clones only and misses some. The sample has about 38,000 clones, around nine tenths seen once. The material was PBMCs, obtained from a glioma patient treated with radiotherapy, temozolomide or both. These receptors came from a man between 18 and 35 years old with glioma.

This clone was observed a single time. The rearrangement joins TRBV2 to TRBJ1-2; D remains ambiguous. Trimming left V 3 bases short and J 4 bases short, with 9 bases between. CDR1 and CDR2 (germline): SNHLY, FYNNEI. This CDR3 has 13 amino acids. As DNA, the CDR3 is TGTGCCAGCAGTGAGCACAGCCTCTATGGCTACACCTTC. This sequence encodes CASSEHSLYGYTF.

The J gene is TRBJ1-1, the V gene TRBV6-6; tentatively, D is TRBD1 (6 bases). Trimming pared 2 bases from V and 0 bases from J, leaving 13 bases between. Germline V CDR1 and CDR2: MNHNY, SVGAGI (reference sequence). The CDR3 totals 16 residues. The CDR3 is CASSYLKGGVNTEAFF. Here the CDR3 DNA reads TGTGCCAGCAGTTACCTTAAGGGGGGGGTGAACACTGAAGCTTTCTTT.

The CDR3 nucleotides are TGTGCCAGCAGTGGACAGGGGGCTTTGAACACTGAAGCTTTCTTT. The encoded protein is CASSGQGALNTEAFF. The genes are TRBV2 and TRBJ1-1; 10 nucleotides agree with TRBD1. The germline gives CDR1 SNHLY, CDR2 FYNNEI. CDR3 length: 15 residues. The J segment lost 0 bases and the V segment lost 4 bases, leaving 2 bases of the junction unmatched. The whole variable domain, remainder taken from reference TRBV2 and TRBJ1-1, is EPEVTQTPSHQVTQMGQEVILRCVPISNHLYFYWYRQILGQKVEFLVSFYNNEISEKSEIFDDQFSVERPDGSNFTLKIRSTKLEDSAMYFCASSGQGALNTEAFFGQGTRLTVV.

The chain combines TRBV29-1 with TRBJ1-5, with TRBD1 as a possible D gene (6 bases). The CDR3 runs to 13 residues. CDR1 and CDR2 from the germline V gene are SQVTM and ANQGSEA. Trimming removed 4 bases from V and 0 bases from J, with 7 bases in between. The DNA for the CDR3 is TGCAGCGTTGGGGGGCGTAGCAATCAGCCCCAGCATTTT. Translated: CSVGGRSNQPQHF.

This chain joins TRBV19 and TRBJ1-1, with 8 bases identical to TRBD1. The V gene's germline CDR1 is LNHDA and CDR2 SQIVND (reference sequence). The CDR3 loop spans 13 amino acids. V dropped 3 bases and J dropped 7; count of bases not matched to a gene: 4. The CDR3 is CASSIQGAFEAFF. The DNA of the CDR3 is TGTGCCAGTAGTATTCAGGGGGCCTTTGAAGCTTTCTTT.

V and J are TRBV30 and TRBJ2-5; D gene unclear. V was pared by 7 bases and J by 1 base, with 16 bases between. The CDR3 loop spans 14 amino acids. Germline V gene data show CDR1 as GTSNPN and CDR2 as SVGIG (reference sequence). In DNA, the CDR3 is TGTGCCTCCGGGCCCACAGAGCCCCAAGAGACCCAGTACTTC. This codes for CASGPTEPQETQYF.

The chain uses TRBV10-1 and TRBJ2-2; 7 bases map to TRBD1. This CDR3 is built from 13 residues. The V and J ends lost 6 bases and 6 bases, in that order; junction bases with no gene match: 4. CDR1 WNHNN and CDR2 SYGVQD come from the germline V gene (reference sequence). CDR3 region: CASRRGQAGELFF. In nucleotides, the CDR3 is TGCGCCAGCAGACGCGGACAGGCCGGGGAGCTGTTTTTT.

The rearrangement uses TRBV7-9 and TRBJ2-5; D is unresolved. CDR3 length: 12 amino acids. V was pared by 2 bases and J by 3 bases, with 4 bases between. Germline CDR1 is SEHNR and CDR2 is FQNEAQ (reference sequence). CDR3 sequence: CASSLQEETQYF. The CDR3 DNA follows: TGTGCCAGCAGCTTACAAGAAGAGACCCAGTACTTC.

This clone rates as medium-sized. The rearrangement joins TRBV10-2 to TRBJ2-3; TRBD2 aligns across 7 bases. The length of the CDR3 is 14 residues. Per germline, CDR1 WSHSY and CDR2 SAAADI. With 6 bases clipped from V and 5 bases from J, the junction kept 8 bases outside the gene matches. The CDR3: CASRDGRMGDTQYF. The CDR3 nucleotides are TGCGCCAGCAGGGACGGGAGGATGGGAGATACGCAGTATTTT.

The gene calls are TRBV6-4 and TRBJ1-1, with D unresolved. The CDR3 contains 11 residues. Germline loops: CDR1 MRHNA, CDR2 SNTAGT. V was trimmed by 3 bases and J by 9 bases, leaving 8 bases between them. CDR3 in amino acids: CASSDGVQAFF. In DNA form, the CDR3 reads TGTGCCAGCAGTGATGGGGTTCAAGCTTTCTTT.

The count of this clone is one. This chain connects TRBV4-2 to TRBJ2-2, with D tentatively TRBD2 (5 bases). Germline V CDR1 and CDR2: LGHNA, YNFKEQ. CDR3 size: 13 residues. V gave up 0 bases and J gave up 11 bases, with 10 bases separating them. The CDR3 loop reads CASSQDMRAELFF. The CDR3 DNA sequence: TGTGCCAGCAGCCAAGATATGAGGGCCGAGCTGTTTTTT.

The gene calls are TRBV30 and TRBJ2-5; TRBD1 matches at 8 bases. The ends lost 4 bases at V and 2 bases at J; junction bases unmatched: 12. The germline V gene encodes CDR1 GTSNPN and CDR2 SVGIG (reference sequence). The CDR3 loop spans 16 amino acids. The CDR3 here is CAWTTAGTGLQETQYF. The CDR3 DNA reads TGTGCCTGGACTACCGCCGGGACAGGCCTACAAGAGACCCAGTACTTC. Filled out from reference TRBV30 and TRBJ2-5, the complete variable domain reads SQTIHQWPATLVQPVGSPLSLECTVEGTSNPNLYWYRQAAGRGLQLLFYSVGIGQISSEVPQNLSASRPQDRQFILSSKKLLLSDSGFYLCAWTTAGTGLQETQYFGPGTRLLVL.

The chain employs TRBV5-4 and TRBJ2-7; no definite D call. Germline values: CDR1 SGHNT, CDR2 YYREEE (reference sequence). The germline V and J ends were trimmed by 5 bases and 0 bases, with 12 bases remaining between them. The CDR3 has 14 residues. The CDR3 DNA reads as TGTGCCAGCAGAGTTTTTGGCTCCTCCTACGAGCAGTACTTC. It is translated as CASRVFGSSYEQYF.

The chain uses TRBV5-8 and TRBJ2-5, with 12 bases aligning to TRBD2. CDR3 length: 16 residues. Germline CDR1 is SGHTS and CDR2 is YDEGEE. V gave up 3 bases and J gave up 5 bases; unmatched junction bases: 8. This chain's CDR3 is CASSSGTSGPGETQYF. The DNA of the CDR3 is TGTGCCAGCAGCTCCGGGACTAGCGGGCCGGGGGAGACCCAGTACTTC.

A single count supports this clone. The chain combines TRBV9 with TRBJ1-1, with a tentative D call TRBD1 (6 bases). Germline CDR1 and CDR2: SGDLS and YYNGEE. CDR3 length: 15 residues. The V and J ends lost 1 base and 4 bases respectively, with 14 bases between them. CDR3 residues: CASSVQPGAGTEAFF. As DNA, the CDR3 is TGTGCCAGCAGCGTACAGCCGGGGGCTGGCACTGAAGCTTTCTTT.

This clone has only a few counts. This sequence joins TRBV6-4 and TRBJ2-1; 8 bases are a match to TRBD2. The CDR3 consists of 14 residues. J gave up 6 bases and V 3 bases, and 4 bases lay outside the gene matches. Germline V lookup: CDR1 MRHNA, CDR2 SNTAGT. CDR3 amino acids: CASSEGLGSNEQFF. CDR3 bases: TGTGCCAGCAGTGAGGGACTAGGGAGCAATGAGCAGTTCTTC.

The chain joins TRBV5-4 to TRBJ1-1; D might be TRBD1 (6 bases). CDR1 is SGHNT and CDR2 is YYREEE in the germline V gene (reference sequence). The CDR3 is 14 amino acids. Trimming took 0 bases from V and 1 from J, leaving 7 bases between them. CDR3 nucleotides: TGTGCCAGCAGCTTGGCCAGGGGGAACACTGAAGCTTTCTTT. Protein: CASSLARGNTEAFF.

The chain combines TRBV5-6 with TRBJ1-5; a weak D match, TRBD1 (6 bases). The CDR3 runs 15 residues. Germline values: CDR1 SGHDT, CDR2 YYEEEE. Trimming left V 0 bases short and J 3 bases short, with 10 bases between. The CDR3: CASSLGDRHNQPQHF. The CDR3 DNA reads TGTGCCAGCAGCTTGGGTGACAGGCACAATCAGCCCCAGCATTTT. The full variable domain, its missing parts supplied by reference TRBV5-6 and TRBJ1-5, is DAGVTQSPTHLIKTRGQQVTLRCSPKSGHDTVSWYQQALGQGPQFIFQYYEEEERQRGNFPDRFSGHQFPNYSSELNVNALLLGDSALYLCASSLGDRHNQPQHFGDGTRLSIL.

The chain combines TRBV5-6 with TRBJ2-7, with 7 bases that match TRBD1. The CDR3 is 14 amino acids. Germline CDR1 is SGHDT and CDR2 is YYEEEE. Unmatched junction bases numbered 4, after V lost 1 base and J lost 3 bases. CDR3 bases: TGTGCCAGCAGCTTGAGGGCAGGGGGCTACGAGCAGTACTTC. It specifies CASSLRAGGYEQYF.

The V gene is TRBV6-4, the J gene TRBJ2-3; possible D gene TRBD2, 6 bases. CDR1 is MRHNA and CDR2 is SNTAGT in the germline V gene. V dropped 5 bases and J dropped 3 bases, with 12 bases sitting between them. The CDR3 spans 14 residues. The CDR3 DNA is TGTGCCAGCAGTCCCCAGGAGGGAACAGATACGCAGTATTTT. Translated: CASSPQEGTDTQYF.

This rearrangement joins TRBV10-2 to TRBJ2-7; unclear D gene. The CDR3 covers 14 residues. The V end lost 2 bases, the J end lost 4 bases, and 12 bases lay between the germline ends. CDR1 is WSHSY and CDR2 is SAAADI in the germline V gene. The CDR3 reads CASSEGVPVYEQYF. CDR3 nucleotides: TGCGCCAGCAGTGAGGGAGTCCCCGTATACGAGCAGTACTTC.

This chain connects TRBV5-4 to TRBJ1-2; 9 bases are a match to TRBD1. The V and J ends lost 4 bases and 7 bases, in that order; junction bases with no gene match: 11. Looked up from germline, CDR1 is SGHNT and CDR2 is YYREEE (reference sequence). This CDR3 spans 15 amino acids. The chain's CDR3 is CASSPTPGQGTGYTF. CDR3 nucleotides: TGTGCCAGCAGCCCAACTCCGGGACAGGGTACTGGCTACACCTTC.

The rearrangement uses TRBV19 and TRBJ1-5, with TRBD1 matching 8 bases. Germline assignment: CDR1 LNHDA and CDR2 SQIVND (reference sequence). The CDR3 runs 16 residues. V lost 2 bases, J lost 0 bases, and 3 bases stayed unmatched. The CDR3 nucleotides read TGTGCCAGTAGTATACGGACAGGGTTTAGCAATCAGCCCCAGCATTTT. Translating it yields CASSIRTGFSNQPQHF.

This rearrangement joins TRBV27 to TRBJ2-6, with D unresolved. V lost 5 bases and J 0 bases, leaving 8 bases between the germline ends. CDR1 is MNHEY and CDR2 is SMNVEV in the germline V gene (reference sequence). The CDR3 sequence is 15 residues long. CDR3 amino acids: CASSDLLSGANVLTF. CDR3 in DNA: TGTGCCAGCAGTGACCTCCTCTCTGGGGCCAACGTCCTGACTTTC.

The chain is built from TRBV30 and TRBJ1-4, with 10 nucleotides matching TRBD1. The CDR3 consists of 14 residues. Germline CDR1 reads GTSNPN; CDR2 reads SVGIG (reference sequence). Trimming removed 2 bases from V and 5 bases from J; junction bases left unmatched: 2. The CDR3 nucleotides read TGTGCCTGGAGTCGGACAGGGGGGAATGAAAAACTGTTTTTT. Its translation is CAWSRTGGNEKLFF.

This clone showed up just once. The chain has TRBV7-9 and TRBJ1-4; possible D gene TRBD1, 5 bases. V lost 1 base and J lost 7, with 7 bases in between. The CDR3 spans 13 residues. CDR1 is SEHNR and CDR2 is FQNEAQ in the germline V gene (reference sequence). The DNA of the CDR3 is TGTGCCAGCAGCTTAGGGCAGGGTGAAAAACTGTTTTTT. Translated, it gives CASSLGQGEKLFF.

The chain couples TRBV15 to TRBJ2-1, with TRBD2 matching over 9 bases. Unmatched junction bases numbered 4, after V lost 0 bases and J lost 7 bases. CDR3 length: 15 amino acids. The germline V gene encodes CDR1 LNHNV and CDR2 YYDKDF (reference sequence). This CDR3 reads CATSRESGGLNEQFF. CDR3 DNA: TGTGCCACCAGCAGAGAAAGCGGGGGGTTAAATGAGCAGTTCTTC.

The V call is TRBV5-1, the J call TRBJ2-3; D gene uncertain. V was clipped by 2 bases and J by 6 bases, with 16 bases between them. Per germline, CDR1 SGHRS and CDR2 YFSETQ. The CDR3 runs to 15 residues. The CDR3 spells CASSLDIPNLDTQYF. Written as DNA, the CDR3 is TGCGCCAGCAGCTTAGACATACCCAACCTGGATACGCAGTATTTT.

The count of this clone is one. The chain employs TRBV6-4 and TRBJ1-5; D remains unclear. The CDR3 contains 13 residues. Germline V gene data show CDR1 as MRHNA and CDR2 as SNTAGT. V lost 4 bases and J 0 bases, leaving 4 bases between the germline ends. CDR3 DNA: TGTGCCAGCAGTGCGAGTAGCAATCAGCCCCAGCATTTT. Translating it yields CASSASSNQPQHF.

The chain carries TRBV7-8 and TRBJ2-7, with a tentative D call TRBD2 (6 bases). Germline CDR1 SGHVS, CDR2 FQNEAQ. This CDR3 spans 14 amino acids. Trimming removed 0 bases from V and 8 bases from J, with 14 bases in between. CDR3 bases: TGTGCCAGCAGCTTAGCGCCGGGAGTCCAGAAGCAGTACTTC. Translating gives CASSLAPGVQKQYF.